The 11 T cell receptor beta chains given below trace back to one sample, sequenced in a study of early T cells in non-severe SARS-CoV-2 infection. TCRdb independently ran MiXCR on the 5' RACE reads; one entry per CDR3 protein. The profile shows 80,000 to 95,000 distinct CDR3 sequences, 14% of them singletons. The sequenced sample was whole blood. Receptor source: an adult who was a healthcare worker with PCR-confirmed SARS-CoV-2 infection or an uninfected control (not recorded which).

The V call is TRBV7-2, the J call TRBJ1-1; 8 bases map to TRBD1. The germline gives CDR1 SGHTA, CDR2 FQGNSA. With V trimmed by 3 bases and J by 3 bases, 6 bases remained unmatched. This CDR3 is 15 amino acids long. CDR3 nucleotide sequence: TGTGCCAGCAGCTTGAGCCAGGGGGCGTACACTGAAGCTTTCTTT. Protein product: CASSLSQGAYTEAFF.

V and J are TRBV5-5 and TRBJ2-1; D is unclear. The CDR3 sequence is 15 residues long. Germline CDR1 reads SGHKS; CDR2 reads YYEKEE (reference sequence). Between the trimmed V and J ends, which lost 6 bases and 0 bases, there was a span of 13 bases. CDR3 sequence: CASTPGPSSYNEQFF. The CDR3 DNA follows: TGTGCCAGCACCCCCGGTCCTAGCTCCTACAATGAGCAGTTCTTC.

This clonotype was found many times. The gene calls are TRBV10-3 and TRBJ1-2; D is uncertain. Germline V gene lookup returns CDR1 ENHRY and CDR2 SYGVKD. V lost 7 bases and J 4 bases, leaving 13 bases between the germline ends. The CDR3 sequence is 13 residues long. CDR3 nucleotides: TGTGCCATCATACCTGGGGTCGGCTATGGCTACACCTTC. Translated: CAIIPGVGYGYTF.

This clonotype has a handful of counts. The gene calls are TRBV28 and TRBJ2-7; 7 bases line up with TRBD1. Trimming took 8 bases from V and 0 from J; bases not matched to a gene: 7. Germline V lookup: CDR1 MDHEN, CDR2 SYDVKM. This CDR3 has 14 residues. The CDR3 loop reads CASETGQNSYEQYF. The CDR3 DNA reads TGTGCCAGCGAGACAGGGCAGAACTCCTACGAGCAGTACTTC.

The table lists this clonotype with many counts. This chain joins TRBV11-2 and TRBJ2-7; possible D gene TRBD1, 6 bases. V was clipped by 1 base and J by 6 bases, with 19 bases between them. Germline V gives CDR1 SGHAT, CDR2 FQNNGV. The length of the CDR3 is 16 residues. The CDR3 coding sequence is TGTGCCAGCAGCTTAGTAATCGGGACACTCCCTGGCGAGCAGTACTTC. Protein product: CASSLVIGTLPGEQYF.

This rearrangement joins TRBV12-3 or TRBV12-4 to TRBJ1-1, with no clear D. Trimming removed 5 bases from V and 6 bases from J, with 7 bases in between. The CDR3 is made up of 11 amino acids. The chain's CDR3 is CASSSGPEAFF. As DNA, the CDR3 is TGTGCCAGCAGTAGTGGTCCTGAAGCTTTCTTT.

The genes are TRBV12-3 or TRBV12-4 and TRBJ1-4; the D is unclear. V lost 5 bases and J lost 3, with 13 bases in between. This CDR3 is built from 15 residues. In DNA form, the CDR3 reads TGTGCCAGCAGTCTCCTACACCCCCCTAATGAAAAACTGTTTTTT. Translated, it gives CASSLLHPPNEKLFF.

This chain uses TRBV7-3 with TRBJ1-1, with a possible D match to TRBD1 (6 bases). The V gene lost 11 bases and the J gene lost 3 bases, with 13 bases spanning the gap. The germline V gene encodes CDR1 SGHTA and CDR2 FQGTGA. The CDR3 has 12 residues. The CDR3, as DNA: TGTGCCTCGAGTGGGGGCGACACTGAAGCTTTCTTT. It yields the protein CASSGGDTEAFF.

This clonotype has ten or more counts. The chain couples TRBV11-3 to TRBJ2-3; TRBD1 or TRBD2 may be the D gene (5 bases each). The length of the CDR3 is 15 residues. Looked up from germline, CDR1 is SGHNT and CDR2 is YENEEA. V gave up 1 base and J gave up 5 bases, with 13 bases separating them. The DNA of the CDR3 is TGTGCCAGCAGCTTAGGGGGACCTATGCAAGATACGCAGTATTTT. Residues: CASSLGGPMQDTQYF.

A few counts support this clonotype. The chain carries TRBV9 and TRBJ2-3; TRBD1 matches 9 bases. J lost 2 bases, V lost 0 bases, and 1 base had no gene match. The germline gives CDR1 SGDLS, CDR2 YYNGEE. This CDR3 has 15 amino acids. CDR3 sequence: CASSVGQGDTDTQYF. The CDR3 DNA sequence: TGTGCCAGCAGCGTAGGACAGGGGGACACAGATACGCAGTATTTT.

This clonotype was detected ten times or more. The chain is built from TRBV29-1 and TRBJ1-2; TRBD1 agrees at 8 bases. Germline CDR1 is SQVTM and CDR2 is ANQGSEA. The CDR3 covers 11 residues. Germline trimming cut 7 bases from V and 7 bases from J; bases unmatched to any gene: 5. The CDR3 DNA sequence: TGCAGCGGCGGACAGGGTAGTGGCTACACCTTC. Residues: CSGGQGSGYTF.